The 18 T cell receptor beta chains listed next were all sequenced from one sample in a study of vaccination effects on CD4 cells after COVID-19. Before sequencing took place, the ViraFEST assay used viral peptide pools to expand antigen-specific CD4+ T cells. CD4+ T cells were isolated after 10 days of culture. Profiling relied on immunoSEQ multiplex PCR, and the TCRdb table lists in-frame clones only, not all of them. Of more than 30,000 clones detected, about 66% appear once; the ten largest clones hold around 27%. What these receptors recognize is not known. The sample consisted of CD4+ T cells from PBMCs cultured with HCoV-229E spike peptides, taken before COVID-19 vaccination. The origin of the receptors is a human donor who received a COVID-19 vaccine.

This clone occurred a few times. The genes are TRBV4-3 and TRBJ1-2; D gene unclear. The CDR3 is made up of 16 amino acids. V was cut by 0 bases and J by 4 bases, with 15 bases left in between. Germline V gives CDR1 LGHNA, CDR2 YSLEER. The CDR3 DNA is TGCGCCAGCAGCCAAGATCGGGGAGGGATTCTCTATGGCTACACCTTC. Protein sequence: CASSQDRGGILYGYTF.

CDR3: CASSMGQLRWTDTQYF. The CDR3 DNA follows: TGTGCCAGCAGCATGGGGCAGCTGAGGTGGACAGATACGCAGTATTTT. V gene TRBV11-2 combines with J gene TRBJ2-3; a weak D match, TRBD1 (5 bases). This CDR3 contains 16 residues. Trimming left V 5 bases short and J 3 bases short, with 18 bases between. Germline CDR1 SGHAT, CDR2 FQNNGV. Supplemented by reference TRBV11-2 and TRBJ2-3, the full variable domain reads EAGVAQSPRYKIIEKRQSVAFWCNPISGHATLYWYQQILGQGPKLLIQFQNNGVVDDSQLPKDRFSAERLKGVDSTLKIQPAKLEDSAVYLCASSMGQLRWTDTQYFGPGTRLTVL.

The chain combines TRBV6-5 with TRBJ2-2, with 9 bases that match TRBD1. The CDR3 covers 14 residues. V was pared by 6 bases and J by 6 bases, with 5 bases of the junction left unmatched. Germline loops: CDR1 MNHEY, CDR2 SVGAGI. Written as DNA, the CDR3 is TGTGCCAGCAGAGGACAGGGGTCTCCCGGGGAGCTGTTTTTT. Its protein product is CASRGQGSPGELFF.

This chain joins TRBV28 and TRBJ1-2; no clear D gene. Germline-derived CDR1 and CDR2 are MDHEN and SYDVKM. The germline V and J ends were trimmed by 1 base and 0 bases, with 6 bases remaining between them. The CDR3 is made up of 14 amino acids. The CDR3 spells CASSLFTANYGYTF. The DNA for the CDR3 is TGTGCCAGCAGTTTATTTACAGCTAACTATGGCTACACCTTC.

The chain joins TRBV2 to TRBJ1-1; D perhaps matches TRBD1 (5 bases). CDR1 and CDR2 (germline): SNHLY, FYNNEI. The V end lost 2 bases, the J end lost 5 bases, and 12 bases lay between the germline ends. The CDR3 sequence is 14 residues long. CDR3 protein: CASSEWGGRTEAFF. In DNA, the CDR3 is TGTGCCAGCAGTGAATGGGGGGGAAGAACTGAAGCTTTCTTT.

The chain joins TRBV1 to TRBJ2-4; TRBD2 is the table's D call, not checked against the DNA. TRBV1 is noted as a pseudogene. CDR3 size: 15 residues. The CDR3 DNA reads TGCACCAGCAGGACGTGGCGGGAATTGGAGCGCATTCAGTACTTC. Translation gives CTSRTWRELERIQYF.

V and J are TRBV18 and TRBJ1-2; D uncertain. The germline V gene encodes CDR1 KGHSH and CDR2 LQKENI. Between the trimmed V and J ends, which lost 3 bases and 5 bases, there was a span of 19 bases. This CDR3 region has 16 residues. As DNA, the CDR3 is TGTGCCAGCTCACCCTCTCCTCCAGCGACTGGGTATGGCTACACCTTC. Its translation is CASSPSPPATGYGYTF.

This clone was seen just once. The rearrangement joins TRBV2 to TRBJ2-4, with 9 bases matching TRBD1. This CDR3 comprises 16 residues. Germline assignment: CDR1 SNHLY and CDR2 FYNNEI. The V and J ends lost 5 bases and 0 bases, in that order; junction bases with no gene match: 5. CDR3 DNA: TGTGCCAGCAGTCCCGGACAGGGGATAGCCAAAAACATTCAGTACTTC. Its translation: CASSPGQGIAKNIQYF.

The chain carries TRBV9 and TRBJ2-3; perhaps TRBD1 as D (5 bases). Germline lookup yields CDR1 SGDLS and CDR2 YYNGEE. V lost 0 bases and J 4 bases, leaving 12 bases between the germline ends. This CDR3 is 15 amino acids long. CDR3 in amino acids: CASSVGSGLADTQYF. The DNA for the CDR3 is TGTGCCAGCAGCGTAGGGTCAGGGTTGGCAGATACGCAGTATTTT.

The chain joins TRBV5-5 to TRBJ2-1; TRBD2 matches 11 bases. V shed 3 bases, J shed 4 bases, and the junction held 6 bases outside the gene matches. CDR3 length: 16 residues. Germline assignment: CDR1 SGHKS and CDR2 YYEKEE (reference sequence). The CDR3 nucleotides read TGTGCCAGCAGCTCACGACTAGCGGGGCGATACAATGAGCAGTTCTTC. Encoded protein: CASSSRLAGRYNEQFF.

The V gene is TRBV5-1, the J gene TRBJ2-5, with 10 bases lining up with TRBD2. CDR1 and CDR2 (germline): SGHRS, YFSETQ. This CDR3 is 14 amino acids long. The V segment lost 5 bases and the J segment 2 bases; nucleotides outside the gene matches: 3. The CDR3 DNA reads TGCGCCAGCAGACCTAGCGGGGGACAAGAGACCCAGTACTTC. The encoded protein is CASRPSGGQETQYF.

CDR3: CASSPRDRAAEAFF. In nucleotides, the CDR3 is TGTGCCAGCAGCCCCCGGGACAGGGCCGCTGAAGCTTTCTTT. V usage is TRBV9 and J usage is TRBJ1-1; 9 bases align to TRBD1. With 4 bases clipped from V and 6 bases from J, the junction kept 7 bases outside the gene matches. Germline loops: CDR1 SGDLS, CDR2 YYNGEE. The CDR3 is 14 residues long. Full variable domain (missing parts from reference TRBV9 and TRBJ1-1): DSGVTQTPKHLITATGQRVTLRCSPRSGDLSVYWYQQSLDQGLQFLIQYYNGEERAKGNILERFSAQQFPDLHSELNLSSLELGDSALYFCASSPRDRAAEAFFGQGTRLTVV.

The V and J genes are TRBV28 and TRBJ1-2; 9 nucleotides line up with TRBD1. The length of the CDR3 is 15 residues. The V gene's germline CDR1 is MDHEN and CDR2 SYDVKM. V shed 5 bases, J shed 7 bases, and the junction held 11 bases outside the gene matches. CDR3 protein: CASSGGRGTGFGYTF. CDR3 DNA sequence: TGTGCCAGCAGTGGAGGCCGAGGGACAGGGTTTGGCTACACCTTC.

V usage is TRBV4-2 and J usage is TRBJ1-2, with 7 bases fitting TRBD1. V was pared by 4 bases and J by 4 bases, with 3 bases of the junction left unmatched. CDR3 length: 13 residues. Germline CDR1 LGHNA, CDR2 YNFKEQ. As DNA, the CDR3 is TGTGCCAGCAGCCTACAGGGGTCCTATGGCTACACCTTC. Translated: CASSLQGSYGYTF.

This clone is a singleton in its sample. In DNA form, the CDR3 reads TGTGCCAGCAGAATCTACACCACCTCCTACGAGCAGTACTTC. Residues: CASRIYTTSYEQYF. The chain carries TRBV6-6 and TRBJ2-7, with D hard to call. Trimming took off 6 bases at V and 0 bases at J, with 12 bases between the two ends. Germline assignment: CDR1 MNHNY and CDR2 SVGAGI (reference sequence). This CDR3 region has 14 residues.

This chain uses TRBV19 with TRBJ2-7, with D maybe TRBD1 (5 bases). The V end lost 1 base, the J end lost 7 bases, and 11 bases lay between the germline ends. CDR1 and CDR2 (germline): LNHDA, SQIVND (reference sequence). The CDR3 runs 13 residues. The DNA for the CDR3 is TGTGCCAGTAGTATAGCCTGGCAGGGTGAGCAGTACTTC. The encoded protein is CASSIAWQGEQYF.

The V call is TRBV18, the J call TRBJ2-1; no firm D call. The V end lost 2 bases, the J end lost 0 bases, and 11 bases lay between the germline ends. CDR3 length: 16 amino acids. Germline V CDR1 and CDR2: KGHSH, LQKENI. CDR3 in amino acids: CASSPAWRSSYNEQFF. CDR3 sequence (DNA): TGTGCCAGCTCACCAGCGTGGCGAAGCTCCTACAATGAGCAGTTCTTC.

In its sample, this clone was seen a few times. V is TRBV6-6 and J is TRBJ2-7, with TRBD1 identical over 9 bases. V was clipped by 2 bases and J by 1 base; unmatched bases: 6. Per the germline V gene, CDR1 is MNHNY and CDR2 is SVGAGI (reference sequence). The CDR3 has 16 residues. The CDR3, as DNA: TGTGCCAGCAGTTACCCCGGGACAGGGACTTCCTACGAGCAGTACTTC. This sequence encodes CASSYPGTGTSYEQYF.